A single sample is the source of the 27 T cell receptor beta chains below, sequenced in a study of T cells in Graves' hyperthyroidism and ophthalmopathy. Template material for amplifying TCR beta CDR3 regions consisted of RNA transcripts. Using the HTBI primer set, a first-round RT-PCR was run on the TCR CDR3. Using its own MiXCR run on the multiplex PCR reads, TCRdb lists one record per CDR3 protein. The sample contains hundreds of thousands of distinct CDR3 sequences, 45% of which appear only once. The specimen sequenced was peripheral blood or thyroid tissue (not recorded which). These receptors all stem from an adult man with Graves' disease, either hyperthyroidism or ophthalmopathy (not recorded which).

The chain carries TRBV12-3 or TRBV12-4 and TRBJ1-5, with D possibly matching TRBD1 (5 bases). V dropped 1 base and J dropped 9 bases, with 10 bases sitting between them. This CDR3 is built from 13 residues. The CDR3 DNA sequence: TGTGCCAGCAGTTTAGGAGGGGTGCGGCCCCAGCATTTT. This encodes CASSLGGVRPQHF.

This clonotype was detected only a few times. V and J are TRBV6-6 and TRBJ2-5, with TRBD2 identical over 9 bases. This CDR3 region has 17 residues. V shed 2 bases and J 5 bases; nucleotides not matched to a gene: 12. In germline, CDR1 is MNHNY, CDR2 SVGAGI (reference sequence). CDR3 sequence (DNA): TGTGCCAGCAGTTACCTTGGTGGTAGCGGGAGAGGCGAGACCCAGTACTTC. It translates to CASSYLGGSGRGETQYF.

This clonotype was counted at least ten times. V is TRBV7-9 and J is TRBJ1-4, with D possibly matching TRBD1 (6 bases). The germline gives CDR1 SEHNR, CDR2 FQNEAQ (reference sequence). CDR3 length: 15 amino acids. Trimming took off 4 bases at V and 4 bases at J, with 13 bases between the two ends. The CDR3 reads CASSSPTGINEKLFF. The CDR3 coding sequence is TGTGCCAGCAGCTCGCCGACAGGAATTAATGAAAAACTGTTTTTT.

This rearrangement joins TRBV2 to TRBJ1-4; the D is unclear. The CDR3 covers 17 residues. V was clipped by 0 bases and J by 2 bases, with 13 bases between them. Germline V gives CDR1 SNHLY, CDR2 FYNNEI. DNA of the CDR3: TGTGCCAGCAGTGAAGCAGTGCAGGATCGGACTAATGAAAAACTGTTTTTT. Its protein is CASSEAVQDRTNEKLFF.

The chain is built from TRBV20-1 and TRBJ2-5; 10 positions match TRBD1. V lost 6 bases and J lost 0; bases outside the gene matches: 4. Per germline, CDR1 DFQATT and CDR2 SNEGSKA (reference sequence). The CDR3 totals 14 residues. The CDR3 region is CSATDRGYQETQYF. CDR3 sequence (DNA): TGCAGTGCCACGGACAGGGGGTACCAAGAGACCCAGTACTTC.

The chain uses TRBV29-1 and TRBJ2-5; 12 bases map to TRBD2. Germline CDR1 reads SQVTM; CDR2 reads ANQGSEA. The CDR3 runs to 12 residues. With V trimmed by 8 bases and J by 5 bases, 3 bases remained unmatched. CDR3 sequence reads: CSLGTSGETQYF. The DNA of the CDR3 is TGCAGCTTAGGGACTAGCGGGGAGACCCAGTACTTC.

The CDR3 nucleotides are TGTGCCACCCGTAGCGGGCCCGCCTACGAGCAGTACTTC. The encoded protein is CATRSGPAYEQYF. The rearrangement joins TRBV10-3 to TRBJ2-7, with 7 bases identical to TRBD2. Trimming removed 10 bases from V and 2 bases from J; junction bases left unmatched: 8. Germline V lookup: CDR1 ENHRY, CDR2 SYGVKD. The CDR3 runs to 13 residues.

The J gene is TRBJ1-4, the V gene TRBV6-5; D ambiguous. CDR1 MNHEY and CDR2 SVGAGI come from the germline V gene. V was cut by 5 bases and J by 0 bases, with 7 bases left in between. This CDR3 has 14 residues. CDR3 in DNA: TGTGCCAGCAGTCACTTCACAACTAATGAAAAACTGTTTTTT. Its protein is CASSHFTTNEKLFF.

Ten or more counts support this clonotype. The CDR3 here is CASSLTENYGYTF. In DNA form, the CDR3 reads TGTGCCAGCAGCTTAACCGAGAACTATGGCTACACCTTC. V gene TRBV7-9 combines with J gene TRBJ1-2; D unresolved. V lost 2 bases to trimming and J lost 2 bases, with 6 bases between them. Germline lookup yields CDR1 SEHNR and CDR2 FQNEAQ (reference sequence). This CDR3 has 13 residues.

The genes are TRBV9 and TRBJ1-5; maybe TRBD1 (5 bases). The ends were cut back, 4 bases at V and 5 bases at J, with 19 bases in the middle. Per germline, CDR1 SGDLS and CDR2 YYNGEE. The CDR3 covers 16 residues. CDR3 coding DNA: TGTGCCAGCAGCCAAGATTACGGGGGTTTGGATCAGCCCCAGCATTTT. It codes for CASSQDYGGLDQPQHF.

CDR3 residues: CASSRQGGHQPQHF. In DNA, the CDR3 is TGTGCCAGCAGCAGACAGGGAGGGCATCAGCCCCAGCATTTT. This chain uses TRBV12-3 or TRBV12-4 with TRBJ1-5; TRBD1 aligns across 7 bases. Trimming removed 6 bases from V and 5 bases from J; junction bases left unmatched: 7. The CDR3 sequence is 14 residues long.

This clonotype was detected only a few times. V is TRBV7-9 and J is TRBJ2-7, with TRBD2 identical over 14 bases. In germline, CDR1 is SEHNR, CDR2 FQNEAQ (reference sequence). There are 15 residues in the CDR3. V gave up 5 bases and J gave up 7 bases; unmatched junction bases: 7. CDR3 protein: CASSTGGLAGVEQYF. The CDR3 DNA is TGTGCCAGCAGCACCGGGGGACTAGCGGGAGTTGAGCAGTACTTC.

This sequence joins TRBV29-1 and TRBJ2-2; possible D gene TRBD1, 5 bases. Germline V CDR1 and CDR2: SQVTM, ANQGSEA. Trimming stripped 5 bases from V and 4 bases from J, with 11 bases between. This CDR3 comprises 13 residues. The CDR3 region has the DNA TGCAGCGTTCTGGACAAGAGCACCGGGGAGCTGTTTTTT. This gives the protein CSVLDKSTGELFF.

Note on this clonotype: One junction end disagrees with the germline gene, perhaps due to a read error. The V call is TRBV7-8, the J call TRBJ1-1; 7 bases line up with TRBD1. The CDR3 sequence is 15 residues long. Germline V gives CDR1 SGHVS, CDR2 FQNEAQ. CDR3 loop: CASSNRQGVNTEAFF. CDR3 DNA: TGCGCCAGCAGCAATAGACAGGGAGTGAACACTGAAGCTTTCTTT. The variable domain in full, completed from reference TRBV7-8 and TRBJ1-1, reads GAGVSQSPRYKVAKRGQDVALRCDPISGHVSLFWYQQALGQGPEFLTYFQNEAQLDKSGLPSDRFFAERPEGSVSTLKIQRTQQEDSAVYLCASSNRQGVNTEAFFGQGTRLTVV.

With regard to this clonotype: A read error is possible here, since a much larger clone lies one base away. The gene calls are TRBV9 and TRBJ1-6; tentatively, D is TRBD1 (6 bases). This CDR3 has 14 residues. Germline assignment: CDR1 SGDLS and CDR2 YYNGEE. The CDR3 region is CANSAVGANSPLHF. CDR3 in DNA: TGTGCCAACAGCGCCGTGGGGGCTAATTCACCCCTCCACTTT.

This clonotype has a count of ten or more. The V and J genes are TRBV9 and TRBJ1-5, with 8 nucleotides matching TRBD1. This CDR3 has 14 amino acids. Trimming cost V 2 bases and J 7 bases; bases outside gene matches: 5. The germline CDR1 and CDR2 sequences are SGDLS and YYNGEE. Written as DNA, the CDR3 is TGTGCCAGCAGCGTGACAGGGGAGGAACAGCCCCAGCATTTT. This codes for CASSVTGEEQPQHF.

The chain recombines TRBV20-1 with TRBJ2-7, with D possibly being TRBD1 or TRBD2 (5 bases each). This CDR3 has 12 amino acids. The germline CDR1 and CDR2 sequences are DFQATT and SNEGSKA (reference sequence). With 5 bases removed from V and 2 bases from J, the gap between germline ends came to 10 bases. The CDR3 bases are TGCAGTGCTCGACAGAGGGCCTACGAGCAGTACTTC. This codes for CSARQRAYEQYF.

This clonotype was observed many times. J is TRBJ2-2 and V is TRBV9; D uncertain. This CDR3 region has 14 residues. CDR1 is SGDLS, CDR2 YYNGEE, per germline. Trimming took 0 bases from V and 2 from J, leaving 5 bases between them. Here the CDR3 reads CASSVAANTGELFF. The DNA of the CDR3 is TGTGCCAGCAGCGTAGCAGCAAACACCGGGGAGCTGTTTTTT.

The J gene is TRBJ1-2, the V gene TRBV15; D uncertain. Germline V gene sequence: CDR1 LNHNV, CDR2 YYDKDF (reference sequence). CDR3 size: 14 residues. V lost 5 bases, J lost 7 bases, and 17 bases lay in between. The CDR3 DNA sequence: TGTGCCACCAGCGGAGCTGACCCCGAGGGTGGCTACACCTTC. Translating gives CATSGADPEGGYTF.

This clonotype has ten or more counts. The chain carries TRBV7-9 and TRBJ1-2; D is perhaps TRBD1 (5 bases). Germline loops: CDR1 SEHNR, CDR2 FQNEAQ (reference sequence). Deletions cut 5 bases from V and 4 bases from J, with 8 bases between. This CDR3 comprises 12 residues. CDR3 DNA: TGTGCCAGCAGCCCGCAGGGCTATGGCTACACCTTC. This sequence encodes CASSPQGYGYTF.

This clonotype was detected many times. This rearrangement joins TRBV5-1 to TRBJ1-6; no definite D call. The V end lost 1 base, the J end lost 11 bases, and 16 bases lay between the germline ends. CDR1 and CDR2 from the germline V gene are SGHRS and YFSETQ. The CDR3 length is 15 residues. CDR3 DNA sequence: TGCGCCAGCAGCTTGTCAGTCGGACCAGGTGCACCCCTCCACTTT. Amino acids: CASSLSVGPGAPLHF.

This clonotype came up a few times. The V and J genes are TRBV20-1 and TRBJ2-5, with a tentative D call TRBD2 (6 bases). Trimming pared 6 bases from V and 2 bases from J, leaving 16 bases between. The germline CDR1 and CDR2 sequences are DFQATT and SNEGSKA (reference sequence). This CDR3 region has 14 residues. CDR3 loop: CSAKRAEGQETQYF. Written as DNA, the CDR3 is TGCAGTGCGAAGAGAGCGGAGGGGCAAGAGACCCAGTACTTC.

Comment on this clonotype: A much larger clone differs from this one at a single base, so this may be a read error. The chain carries TRBV29-1 and TRBJ2-2, with 12 bases matching TRBD1. This CDR3 comprises 17 residues. Germline V gives CDR1 SQVTM, CDR2 ANQGSEA. The CDR3 DNA follows: TGCAGCGACGGAGGGACAGGGGGCGTGCGGATCACCGTGGAGCTGTTTTTT. Translating it yields CSDGGTGGVRITVELFF.

This clonotype was observed a few times. The CDR3 sequence: CAISEAEGTSQSYEQYF. The DNA for the CDR3 is TGTGCCATCAGTGAGGCGGAGGGGACTAGTCAATCATACGAGCAGTACTTC. The chain has TRBV10-3 and TRBJ2-7, with 8 bases matching TRBD2. Looked up from germline, CDR1 is ENHRY and CDR2 is SYGVKD. The CDR3 runs to 17 residues. V lost 2 bases to trimming and J lost 4 bases; unmatched junction nucleotides: 13.

The V call is TRBV29-1, the J call TRBJ2-7; D is perhaps TRBD1 or TRBD2 (5 bases each). The CDR3 loop spans 13 amino acids. Per germline, CDR1 SQVTM and CDR2 ANQGSEA. Trimming took off 2 bases at V and 0 bases at J, with 8 bases between the two ends. The CDR3 DNA follows: TGCAGCGTTGAATCCGGGGCCTCCTACGAGCAGTACTTC. Translated, it gives CSVESGASYEQYF.

This clonotype appeared a single time. The chain couples TRBV7-9 to TRBJ2-3; weak D call: TRBD2 (6 bases). The germline V gene encodes CDR1 SEHNR and CDR2 FQNEAQ (reference sequence). V was clipped by 3 bases and J by 5 bases, with 9 bases between them. This CDR3 region has 13 residues. In DNA, the CDR3 is TGTGCCAGCAGCTTGGGACTCCAAGATACGCAGTATTTT. It specifies CASSLGLQDTQYF.

This clonotype showed up just once. The chain carries TRBV29-1 and TRBJ2-6; maybe TRBD2 (5 bases). The CDR3 runs to 14 residues. The germline V gene encodes CDR1 SQVTM and CDR2 ANQGSEA. Trimming took off 1 base at V and 2 bases at J, with 6 bases between the two ends. The CDR3 region is CSVEGGAGANVLTF. The CDR3 region has the DNA TGCAGCGTTGAAGGGGGAGCTGGGGCCAACGTCCTGACTTTC.